This is a list of T cell receptor beta chains from one sample in a study of T cells in Graves' hyperthyroidism and ophthalmopathy. MiXCR, run by TCRdb on the multiplex PCR reads, gives a single entry per CDR3 protein. The sample carries 350,000 to 400,000 distinct CDR3 sequences, about 20% recorded once. Specimen: blood. The receptors were gathered from a woman aged 18-30 years with Graves' hyperthyroidism. The CDR3 runs from the conserved cysteine through the conserved F or W. D genes are given only for firm matches. Clone sizes are given selectively: once, few, many, or a class where the clone is expanded.

cdr3_aa,cdr3_nt,clone_size,d_call,v_call,j_call
CASSLQGARNQPQHF,TGCGCCAGCAGCTTGCAGGGGGCGCGGAATCAGCCCCAGCATTTT,NA,TRBD1,TRBV5-1,TRBJ1-5
CASSESSPGQPQHF,TGTGCCAGCAGTGAATCGTCCCCGGGTCAGCCCCAGCATTTT,many,NA,TRBV2,TRBJ1-5
CSAPWGTEAFF,TGCAGTGCCCCCTGGGGCACTGAAGCTTTCTTT,many,NA,TRBV20-1,TRBJ1-1
CSARMGGGGYTF,TGCAGTGCTAGGATGGGCGGGGGGGGCTACACCTTC,many,NA,TRBV20-1,TRBJ1-2
CASSLVRGTGELFF,TGCGCCAGCAGCTTGGTGAGAGGAACCGGGGAGCTGTTTTTT,many,NA,TRBV5-1,TRBJ2-2
CASSFGGRDSGNTIYF,TGTGCCAGCAGCTTTGGAGGCAGGGACTCTGGAAACACCATATATTTT,many,NA,TRBV7-8,TRBJ1-3
CASSPEGGDTGELFF,TGTGCCAGCAGCCCAGAGGGGGGGGACACCGGGGAGCTGTTTTTT,many,NA,TRBV6-4,TRBJ2-2
CASSLMPRTGELFF,TGTGCCAGCAGTTTAATGCCTCGCACCGGGGAGCTGTTTTTT,NA,NA,TRBV12-3/TRBV12-4,TRBJ2-2
CASSYIAGNTEAFF,TGTGCCAGCAGTTACATAGCGGGGAACACTGAAGCTTTCTTT,NA,NA,TRBV6-5,TRBJ1-1
CASSGTSGANVLTF,TGTGCCAGCAGTGGGACATCTGGGGCCAACGTCCTGACTTTC,many,NA,TRBV6-4,TRBJ2-6
CASSSYRDGYTF,TGTGCCAGCAGTTCCTACAGGGATGGCTACACCTTC,many,NA,TRBV12-3/TRBV12-4,TRBJ1-2
CASSALDRYYEQYF,TGTGCCAGCAGTGCCTTGGACAGGTACTACGAGCAGTACTTC,many,TRBD1,TRBV2,TRBJ2-7
CASSQDPRGMDEQYF,TGCGCCAGCAGCCAAGATCCCCGGGGGATGGACGAGCAGTACTTC,few,NA,TRBV4-1,TRBJ2-7
CASGDAVQGANVLTF,TGTGCCAGTGGCGACGCGGTTCAAGGGGCCAACGTCCTGACTTTC,many,NA,TRBV2,TRBJ2-6
CASSLAWAYEQYF,TGTGCCAGCAGTTTGGCGTGGGCCTACGAGCAGTACTTC,NA,NA,TRBV28,TRBJ2-7